This T cell receptor (beta chain) was obtained from a study of blood T cell repertoires in COVID-19. For the study at large: Samples taken during acute and convalescent COVID-19 were collected in the United States, Italy and Spain. T cells, B-cell-depleted T cells, or PBMCs provided the cDNA or gDNA that served as material.

This clone turned up a few times. CDR3 length: 14 residues. In germline, CDR1 is LGHNT, CDR2 FRNRAP. The V segment lost 5 bases and the J segment 10 bases; nucleotides outside the gene matches: 9. Libraries were prepared by immunoSEQ multiplex PCR; TCRdb keeps only in-frame clonotypes and omits some of them. Counted here are some 200,000 clones, 70% to 90% occurring once; the ten biggest clones make up around a fifth. The sequencing input was peripheral blood. The chain uses TRBV12-5 and TRBJ2-3, with TRBD2 matching over 10 bases. The clonotype was recovered from a man aged 55-75 years with active or convalescent COVID-19. The CDR3 sequence: CASGPLLAGGAQYF. The CDR3 coding sequence is TGTGCTAGTGGTCCCCTATTAGCGGGAGGTGCGCAGTATTTT.